This T cell receptor (beta chain) comes out of a study of radiotherapy plus CTLA-4 blockade in lung cancer. General study findings and limits: Subsequent to radiotherapy plus ipilimumab, tumor-derived TCR clones underwent expansion in blood.

This clone has only a few counts. The antigen remains unidentified. Using immunoSEQ multiplex PCR, the repertoire was profiled, and TCRdb retains in-frame clones only, with some absent. The repertoire holds approximately 80,000 clones, with 60% to 85% as singletons. The input for sequencing was peripheral blood, taken from a patient treated with radiotherapy plus ipilimumab. This sequence was found in a human donor with non-small cell lung cancer whose response to radiotherapy plus ipilimumab could not be evaluated. Some clones in this sample may be carry-over from other donors' samples.

CDR3 DNA sequence: TGTGCCAGCAGCCCCGTACAGGGGCTTGCGGGCATTCAGTACTTC. It is translated as CASSPVQGLAGIQYF. V gene TRBV11-2 combines with J gene TRBJ2-4; 7 bases map to TRBD1. This CDR3 contains 15 residues. Looked up from germline, CDR1 is SGHAT and CDR2 is FQNNGV. V dropped 5 bases and J dropped 9; count of bases not matched to a gene: 13.